The next 15 T cell receptor beta chains were all read from a single sample in a study of post-analysis software for immune sequencing data. Study conclusions and caveats: A few TRBV segments (TRBV5-6, TRBV5-1 and TRBV20-1 among them) occurred more frequently in patients than in controls.

TCR beta libraries were prepared from cDNA with unique molecular identifiers. TCRdb re-called the PCR reads through MiXCR, storing one row per CDR3 protein. The table lists a few hundred thousand distinct CDR3 sequences, around 40% of them singletons. No antigen is known for these receptors. The material sequenced was blood. These receptors were taken from a girl aged 10 to 17 with multiple sclerosis.

This clonotype has only a few counts. V and J are TRBV9 and TRBJ2-3; D is ambiguous. This CDR3 contains 13 residues. Trimming left V 2 bases short and J 6 bases short, with 10 bases between. Per germline, CDR1 SGDLS and CDR2 YYNGEE. The DNA for the CDR3 is TGTGCCAGCAGCGTTAAACATTGGGATACGCAGTATTTT. Amino acids: CASSVKHWDTQYF.

V usage is TRBV20-1 and J usage is TRBJ2-5; possibly TRBD1 for D (6 bases). CDR3 length equals 12 residues. Trimming left V 3 bases short and J 5 bases short, with 10 bases between. Germline lookup yields CDR1 DFQATT and CDR2 SNEGSKA (reference sequence). CDR3 residues: CSASGGRETQYF. Written as DNA, the CDR3 is TGCAGTGCTAGTGGGGGCAGGGAGACCCAGTACTTC.

This clonotype was seen a few times. The chain employs TRBV7-9 and TRBJ2-5, with D possibly matching TRBD2 (6 bases). Trimming took 3 bases from V and 4 from J, leaving 12 bases between them. CDR1 is SEHNR, CDR2 FQNEAQ, per germline (reference sequence). The CDR3 length is 14 residues. The CDR3 protein is CASSFEAGLETQYF. CDR3 coding DNA: TGTGCCAGCAGCTTCGAAGCGGGTTTAGAGACCCAGTACTTC.

This chain joins TRBV6-5 and TRBJ2-5; D perhaps matches TRBD1 (6 bases). This CDR3 has 15 amino acids. Looked up from germline, CDR1 is MNHEY and CDR2 is SVGAGI. V was cut by 2 bases and J by 5 bases, with 15 bases left in between. The DNA of the CDR3 is TGTGCCAGCAGTTACACCCAGGGGATCCAGGAGACCCAGTACTTC. It codes for CASSYTQGIQETQYF.

The CDR3 DNA reads as TGCAGTGCGCTGTACAGGGGAGATACGCAGTATTTT. Protein product: CSALYRGDTQYF. V and J are TRBV20-1 and TRBJ2-3; 7 nucleotides agree with TRBD1. The germline V gene has CDR1 DFQATT and CDR2 SNEGSKA (reference sequence). With V trimmed by 6 bases and J by 5 bases, 5 bases remained unmatched. The CDR3 loop spans 12 amino acids.

The V call is TRBV3-1, the J call TRBJ2-3; TRBD2 might be the D (6 bases). V was cut by 8 bases and J by 6 bases, with 12 bases left in between. CDR1 is LGHDT and CDR2 is YNNKEL in the germline V gene (reference sequence). The CDR3 contains 12 residues. The CDR3 DNA follows: TGTGCCAGCCAACCGGAGGGGGATACGCAGTATTTT. Translating gives CASQPEGDTQYF.

This clonotype turned up a few times. This rearrangement joins TRBV13 to TRBJ1-2; 12 bases map to TRBD1. Germline CDR1 is PRHDT and CDR2 is FYEKMQ (reference sequence). This CDR3 is 15 amino acids long. V lost 5 bases to trimming and J lost 6 bases; unmatched junction nucleotides: 7. CDR3 bases: TGTGCCAGCAGCACCACGGGACAGGGGGCGAATGGCTACACCTTC. The encoded protein is CASSTTGQGANGYTF.

V and J are TRBV6-4 and TRBJ2-1; weak D call: TRBD2 (6 bases). CDR3 length equals 14 residues. From germline, CDR1 is MRHNA and CDR2 SNTAGT. Deletions cut 2 bases from V and 7 bases from J, with 12 bases between. The CDR3 protein is CASSDGTGANEQFF. The DNA for the CDR3 is TGTGCCAGCAGTGACGGGACGGGAGCGAATGAGCAGTTCTTC.

This clonotype was counted a few times. The V call is TRBV20-1, the J call TRBJ1-5; 7 bases agree with TRBD1. The CDR3 totals 16 residues. V lost 3 bases, J lost 3 bases, and 11 bases stayed unmatched. Germline V CDR1 and CDR2: DFQATT, SNEGSKA (reference sequence). The CDR3 reads CSARDRTLAYNQPQHF. DNA for the CDR3: TGCAGTGCTAGGGACAGGACGCTAGCGTACAATCAGCCCCAGCATTTT.

This clonotype has only a few counts. This sequence joins TRBV10-3 and TRBJ2-7; D not resolved. The CDR3 covers 13 residues. Trimming left V 2 bases short and J 4 bases short, with 9 bases between. Germline loops: CDR1 ENHRY, CDR2 SYGVKD. The CDR3 DNA reads TGTGCCATCAGTGAGACAGTATTATACGAGCAGTACTTC. Its translation is CAISETVLYEQYF.

V is TRBV6-5 and J is TRBJ2-7, with TRBD1 identical over 7 bases. This CDR3 has 15 residues. The trim removed 5 bases at V and 7 bases at J, leaving 14 bases unmatched. Germline-derived CDR1 and CDR2 are MNHEY and SVGAGI. The CDR3 DNA follows: TGTGCCAGCAGTGGGCCGGGACAGAGGTCGAATGAGCAGTACTTC. Translating it yields CASSGPGQRSNEQYF.

This chain uses TRBV24-1 with TRBJ1-2; 8 bases agree with TRBD1. J gave up 6 bases and V 5 bases, and 10 bases lay outside the gene matches. The CDR3 runs 15 residues. Looked up from germline, CDR1 is KGHDR and CDR2 is SFDVKD. The DNA of the CDR3 is TGTGCCACCAGTGTGGGGTGGCAGGGGGCGGATGGCTACACCTTC. Protein sequence: CATSVGWQGADGYTF.

The chain carries TRBV29-1 and TRBJ2-5; D is ambiguous. The J call is doubtful: the DNA matches TRBJ2-7 better. Per germline, CDR1 SQVTM and CDR2 ANQGSEA. The CDR3 runs to 14 residues. CDR3 in amino acids: CSVEDQVGFDEQYF. The CDR3 nucleotides are TGCAGCGTTGAAGATCAGGTCGGGTTCGACGAGCAGTACTTC.

Points on this clonotype: At one end, the junction sequence differs from germline, possibly due to a read error. The V gene is TRBV27, the J gene TRBJ1-6; 9 nucleotides agree with TRBD1. The CDR3 extends over 16 amino acids. Germline V lookup: CDR1 MNHEY, CDR2 SMNVEV (reference sequence). CDR3 coding DNA: TGTGCCTGCAGTCCCCTCGGGGACAGGGATCTTTCACCCCTCCACTTT. Protein sequence: CACSPLGDRDLSPLHF.

In this sample, this clonotype turned up a few times. V is TRBV28 and J is TRBJ2-1; weak D call: TRBD2 (6 bases). CDR3 size: 16 residues. V dropped 8 bases and J dropped 7 bases, with 24 bases sitting between them. CDR1 is MDHEN, CDR2 SYDVKM, per germline. CDR3 protein: CASFSDFVGGSNEQFF. In DNA form, the CDR3 reads TGTGCCAGCTTTTCCGATTTCGTGGGAGGTTCAAATGAGCAGTTCTTC. The whole variable domain, remainder taken from reference TRBV28 and TRBJ2-1, is DVKVTQSSRYLVKRTGEKVFLECVQDMDHENMFWYRQDPGLGLRLIYFSYDVKMKEKGDIPEGYSVSREKKERFSLILESASTNQTSMYLCASFSDFVGGSNEQFFGPGTRLTVL.